This T cell receptor beta chain was profiled in a study of yellow fever vaccine responses in identical twins. TCRdb re-derived calls from the RT-PCR reads in MiXCR, one entry per CDR3 protein. There are fewer than 6,500 distinct CDR3 sequences in the sample; about 77% occur only once, and about 2.5% lies in the top ten. This specimen was T cells from blood (PBMCs), unsorted or a sorted subset (not recorded which), taken before or after yellow fever vaccination (not recorded which). This sequence originates from a woman aged 18-29 years who received the yellow fever vaccine.

CDR3: CASSESAGGSEQFF. The CDR3 DNA follows: TGTGCCAGCAGTGAATCGGCAGGGGGTAGTGAGCAGTTCTTC. This rearrangement joins TRBV2 to TRBJ2-1, with 7 bases aligning to TRBD1. Germline trimming cut 2 bases from V and 9 bases from J; bases unmatched to any gene: 7. The CDR3 is made up of 14 amino acids. Germline-derived CDR1 and CDR2 are SNHLY and FYNNEI.